What follows are 9 T cell receptor beta chains derived from one specimen sequenced in a study of T cell responses to AZD1222 COVID-19 vaccine. Data came from immunoSEQ multiplex PCR; TCRdb stores just in-frame clones and leaves some out. The top ten hold roughly 3.8% of the sample, which has some 200,000 clones, approximately 93% seen once. The sample was peripheral blood, taken on day 0 of AZD1222 vaccination. All receptors come from an adult in good health.

V usage is TRBV5-1 and J usage is TRBJ1-1; D call uncertain. Germline CDR1 and CDR2: SGHRS and YFSETQ. The CDR3 totals 16 residues. V was pared by 2 bases and J by 0 bases, with 14 bases between. The CDR3 loop is CASSFSTVTLNTEAFF. The CDR3 bases are TGCGCCAGCAGCTTTAGTACTGTCACCTTGAACACTGAAGCTTTCTTT.

The rearrangement joins TRBV19 to TRBJ1-1, with 7 bases aligning to TRBD1. The germline V gene has CDR1 LNHDA and CDR2 SQIVND (reference sequence). The J segment lost 3 bases and the V segment lost 1 base, leaving 5 bases of the junction unmatched. The CDR3 length is 15 residues. In DNA form, the CDR3 reads TGTGCCAGTAGTATAGTACAGGGGTCGGACACTGAAGCTTTCTTT. Protein: CASSIVQGSDTEAFF. Together with reference TRBV19 and TRBJ1-1, the CDR3 gives the full variable domain: DGGITQSPKYLFRKEGQNVTLSCEQNLNHDAMYWYRQDPGQGLRLIYYSQIVNDFQKGDIAEGYSVSREKKESFPLTVTSAQKNPTAFYLCASSIVQGSDTEAFFGQGTRLTVV.

The chain links TRBV10-3 to TRBJ1-1; 7 positions agree with TRBD1. In germline, CDR1 is ENHRY, CDR2 SYGVKD. This CDR3 is built from 16 residues. Trimming at V came to 6 bases and at J to 3 bases, leaving 13 bases not matched to a gene. In DNA, the CDR3 is TGTGCCATCAGGGACAGGCTGAGGCCTAAACACACTGAAGCTTTCTTT. Translation gives CAIRDRLRPKHTEAFF.

The chain employs TRBV6-6 and TRBJ1-1; 11 nucleotides align to TRBD1. The junction had 11 bases not matched to a gene; V was cut back by 5 bases and J by 6 bases. This CDR3 is built from 16 residues. Germline V gives CDR1 MNHNY, CDR2 SVGAGI (reference sequence). The CDR3 sequence is CASSPTDRGRRAEAFF. Here the CDR3 DNA reads TGTGCCAGCAGTCCCACGGACAGGGGGCGCAGGGCTGAAGCTTTCTTT.

The genes are TRBV19 and TRBJ1-5; 7 bases align to TRBD1. Germline values: CDR1 LNHDA, CDR2 SQIVND (reference sequence). The CDR3 contains 15 residues. Trimming removed 8 bases from V and 7 bases from J; junction bases left unmatched: 14. The CDR3 DNA sequence: TGTGCCAGTTCACCAGGGGGAGCTCCCTGGCAGCCCCAGCATTTT. Its translation: CASSPGGAPWQPQHF.

V and J are TRBV29-1 and TRBJ2-2; no reliable D call. Germline CDR1 reads SQVTM; CDR2 reads ANQGSEA. The germline V and J ends were trimmed by 7 bases and 7 bases, with 7 bases remaining between them. This CDR3 comprises 10 residues. The CDR3 nucleotides read TGCAGCGCTGGGGTCGGGGAGCTGTTTTTT. As protein: CSAGVGELFF.

This clone was recorded once. CDR3 residues: CASSYSWQTVGYGYTF. The CDR3 nucleotides are TGTGCCAGCAGTTACTCTTGGCAGACCGTCGGCTATGGCTACACCTTC. The chain recombines TRBV6-5 with TRBJ1-2; D not resolved. The CDR3 spans 16 residues. Germline-derived CDR1 and CDR2 are MNHEY and SVGAGI. V was shortened by 0 bases and J by 4 bases, with 15 bases between the two germline ends.

This chain links TRBV19 with TRBJ1-5; D not certain. The CDR3 is 15 amino acids. V lost 6 bases, J lost 7 bases, and 19 bases lay in between. Germline loops: CDR1 LNHDA, CDR2 SQIVND (reference sequence). The CDR3 protein is CASSTIPRDYQPQHF. In DNA form, the CDR3 reads TGTGCCAGTAGCACCATACCACGAGACTACCAGCCCCAGCATTTT.

This clone showed up just once. CDR3 nucleotides: TGTGCCAGCAGCTTAGCGCCTCTCTATTCACCCCTCCACTTT. Translation gives CASSLAPLYSPLHF. The chain employs TRBV7-2 and TRBJ1-6; D gene uncertain. V was pared by 0 bases and J by 8 bases, with 8 bases between. CDR1 and CDR2 (germline): SGHTA, FQGNSA. The length of the CDR3 is 14 residues. Combining the CDR3 with reference TRBV7-2 and TRBJ1-6 gives the whole variable domain GAGVSQSPSNKVTEKGKDVELRCDPISGHTALYWYRQSLGQGLEFLIYFQGNSAPDKSGLPSDRFSAERTGGSVSTLTIQRTQQEDSAVYLCASSLAPLYSPLHFGNGTRLTVT.